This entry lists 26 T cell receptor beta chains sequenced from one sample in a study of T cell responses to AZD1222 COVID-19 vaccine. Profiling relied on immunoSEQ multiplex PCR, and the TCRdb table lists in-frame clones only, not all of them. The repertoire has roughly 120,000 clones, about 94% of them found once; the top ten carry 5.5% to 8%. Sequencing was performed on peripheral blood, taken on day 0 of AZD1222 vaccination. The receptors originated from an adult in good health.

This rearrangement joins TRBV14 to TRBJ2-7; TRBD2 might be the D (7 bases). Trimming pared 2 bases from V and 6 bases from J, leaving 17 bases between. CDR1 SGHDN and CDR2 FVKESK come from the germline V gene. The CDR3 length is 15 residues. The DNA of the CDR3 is TGTGCCAGCAGCCAAATAAGAGGGGGGGAGAGCGAGCAGTACTTC. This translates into CASSQIRGGESEQYF.

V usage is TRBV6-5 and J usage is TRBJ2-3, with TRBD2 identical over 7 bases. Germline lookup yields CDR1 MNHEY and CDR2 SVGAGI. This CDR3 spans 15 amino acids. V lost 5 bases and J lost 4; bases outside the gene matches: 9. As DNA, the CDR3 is TGTGCCAGCAGTCCCCGGACTAGTGGCGCAGATACGCAGTATTTT. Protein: CASSPRTSGADTQYF.

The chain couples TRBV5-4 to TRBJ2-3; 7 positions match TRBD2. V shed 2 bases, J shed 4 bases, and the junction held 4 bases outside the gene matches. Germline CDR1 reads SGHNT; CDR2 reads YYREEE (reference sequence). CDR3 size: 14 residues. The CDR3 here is CASSFGGKSDTQYF. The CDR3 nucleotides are TGTGCCAGCAGCTTCGGGGGGAAATCAGATACGCAGTATTTT.

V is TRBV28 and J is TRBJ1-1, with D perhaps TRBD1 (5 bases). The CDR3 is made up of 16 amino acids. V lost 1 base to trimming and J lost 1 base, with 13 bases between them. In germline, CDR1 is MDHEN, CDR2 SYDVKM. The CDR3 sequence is CASSLSGGAWNTEAFF. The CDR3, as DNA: TGTGCCAGCAGTTTATCCGGTGGGGCGTGGAACACTGAAGCTTTCTTT.

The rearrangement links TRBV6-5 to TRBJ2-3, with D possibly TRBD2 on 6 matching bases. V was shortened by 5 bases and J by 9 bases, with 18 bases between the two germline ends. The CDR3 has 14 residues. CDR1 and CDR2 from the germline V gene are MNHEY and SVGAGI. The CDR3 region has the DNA TGTGCCAGCAGTCCGACCTTCGGGAGTCCGACGCAGTATTTT. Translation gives CASSPTFGSPTQYF.

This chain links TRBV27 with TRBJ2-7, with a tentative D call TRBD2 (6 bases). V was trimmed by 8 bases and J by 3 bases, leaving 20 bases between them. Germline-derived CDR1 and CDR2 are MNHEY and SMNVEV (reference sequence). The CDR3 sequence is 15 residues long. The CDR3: CASSPLDAGFYEQYF. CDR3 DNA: TGTGCCAGCTCCCCACTCGACGCGGGATTCTACGAGCAGTACTTC.

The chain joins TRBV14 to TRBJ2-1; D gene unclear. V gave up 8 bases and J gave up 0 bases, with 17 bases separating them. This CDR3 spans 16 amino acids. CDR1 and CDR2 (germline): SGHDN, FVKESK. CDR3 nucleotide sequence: TGTGCCAGCTCCCATATGGATGCTCTCTCCTACAATGAGCAGTTCTTC. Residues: CASSHMDALSYNEQFF.

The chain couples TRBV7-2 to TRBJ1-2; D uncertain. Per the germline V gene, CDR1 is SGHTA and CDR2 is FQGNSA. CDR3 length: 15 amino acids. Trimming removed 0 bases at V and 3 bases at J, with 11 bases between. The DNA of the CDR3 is TGTGCCAGCAGCTTAGCGGCAGCTAGGGACTATGGCTACACCTTC. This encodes CASSLAAARDYGYTF.

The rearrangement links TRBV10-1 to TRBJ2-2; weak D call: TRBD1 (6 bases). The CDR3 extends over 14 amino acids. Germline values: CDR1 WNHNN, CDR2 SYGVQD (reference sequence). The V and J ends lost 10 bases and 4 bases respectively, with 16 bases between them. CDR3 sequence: CAKPGQQSTGELFF. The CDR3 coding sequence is TGCGCCAAACCGGGACAACAAAGCACCGGGGAGCTGTTTTTT.

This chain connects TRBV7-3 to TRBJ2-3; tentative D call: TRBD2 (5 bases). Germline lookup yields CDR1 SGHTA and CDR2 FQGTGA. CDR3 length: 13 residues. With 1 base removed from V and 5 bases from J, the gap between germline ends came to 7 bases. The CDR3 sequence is CASSLSSEDTQYF. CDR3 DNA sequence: TGTGCCAGCAGCTTAAGTAGCGAAGATACGCAGTATTTT. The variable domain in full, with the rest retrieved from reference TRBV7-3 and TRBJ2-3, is GAGVSQTPSNKVTEKGKYVELRCDPISGHTALYWYRQSLGQGPEFLIYFQGTGAADDSGLPNDRFFAVRPEGSVSTLKIQRTERGDSAVYLCASSLSSEDTQYFGPGTRLTVL.

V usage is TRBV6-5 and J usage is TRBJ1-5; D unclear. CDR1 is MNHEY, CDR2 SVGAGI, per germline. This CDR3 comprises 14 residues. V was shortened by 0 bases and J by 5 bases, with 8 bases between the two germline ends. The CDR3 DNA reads TGTGCCAGCAGTTACTCAACAGTGGATCAGCCCCAGCATTTT. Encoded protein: CASSYSTVDQPQHF.

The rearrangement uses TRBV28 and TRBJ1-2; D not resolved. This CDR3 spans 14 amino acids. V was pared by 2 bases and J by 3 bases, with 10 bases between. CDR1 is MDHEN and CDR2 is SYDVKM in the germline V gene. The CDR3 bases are TGTGCCAGCAGTTTAATTAGATGGGACTATGGCTACACCTTC. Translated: CASSLIRWDYGYTF.

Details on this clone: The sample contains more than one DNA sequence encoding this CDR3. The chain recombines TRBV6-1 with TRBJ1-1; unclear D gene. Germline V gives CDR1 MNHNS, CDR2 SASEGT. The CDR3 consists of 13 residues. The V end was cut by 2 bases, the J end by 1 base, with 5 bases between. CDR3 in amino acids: CASSESQNTEAFF. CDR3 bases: TGTGCCAGCAGTGAATCACAGAACACTGAAGCTTTCTTT.

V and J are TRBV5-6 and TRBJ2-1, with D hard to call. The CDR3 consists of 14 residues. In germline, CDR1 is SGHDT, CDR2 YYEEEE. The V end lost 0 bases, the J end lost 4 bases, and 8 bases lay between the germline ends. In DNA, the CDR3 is TGTGCCAGCAGCTTGGAGGCAGCTTACAATGAGCAGTTCTTC. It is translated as CASSLEAAYNEQFF.

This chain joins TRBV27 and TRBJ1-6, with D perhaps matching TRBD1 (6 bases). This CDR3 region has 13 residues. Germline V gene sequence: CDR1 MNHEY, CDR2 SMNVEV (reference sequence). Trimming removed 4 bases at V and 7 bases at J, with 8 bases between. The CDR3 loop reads CASSYRENSPLHF. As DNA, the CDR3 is TGTGCCAGCAGTTACAGGGAGAATTCACCCCTCCACTTT.

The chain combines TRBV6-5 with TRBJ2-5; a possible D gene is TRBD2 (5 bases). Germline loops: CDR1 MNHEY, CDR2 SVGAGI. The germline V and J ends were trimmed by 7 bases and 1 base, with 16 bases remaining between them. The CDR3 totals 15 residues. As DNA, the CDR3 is TGTGCCAGCACCAGATCGGGGAAGGCCCAAGAGACCCAGTACTTC. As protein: CASTRSGKAQETQYF.

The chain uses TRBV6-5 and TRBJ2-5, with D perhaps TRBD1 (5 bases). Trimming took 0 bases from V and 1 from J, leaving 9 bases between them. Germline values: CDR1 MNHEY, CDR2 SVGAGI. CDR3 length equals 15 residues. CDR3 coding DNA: TGTGCCAGCAGTTACTCAGTGACAGCCCAAGAGACCCAGTACTTC. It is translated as CASSYSVTAQETQYF.

CDR3 sequence reads: CASRPPFRYPGANVLTF. In nucleotides, the CDR3 is TGTGCCAGCAGGCCCCCATTCCGGTATCCTGGGGCCAACGTCCTGACTTTC. The rearrangement links TRBV7-9 to TRBJ2-6, with D hard to call. Germline-derived CDR1 and CDR2 are SEHNR and FQNEAQ (reference sequence). V was clipped by 6 bases and J by 2 bases, with 17 bases between them. The CDR3 runs to 17 residues.

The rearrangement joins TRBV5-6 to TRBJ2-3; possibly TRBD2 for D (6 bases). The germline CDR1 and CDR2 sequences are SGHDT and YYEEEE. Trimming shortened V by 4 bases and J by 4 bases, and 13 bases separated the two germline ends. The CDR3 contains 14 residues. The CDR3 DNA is TGTGCCAGCAGCCCAACGACTAGTGCAGATACGCAGTATTTT. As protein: CASSPTTSADTQYF.

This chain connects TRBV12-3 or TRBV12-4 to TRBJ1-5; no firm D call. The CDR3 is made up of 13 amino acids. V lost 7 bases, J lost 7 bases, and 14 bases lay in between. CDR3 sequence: CASTYTGGQPQHF. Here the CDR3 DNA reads TGTGCCAGCACGTACACCGGCGGGCAGCCCCAGCATTTT.

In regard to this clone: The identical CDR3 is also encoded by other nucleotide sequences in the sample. The CDR3 DNA reads TGTGCCAGCAGTTACTCGAGCGGGGGCCAGCCCCAGCATTTT. Its protein is CASSYSSGGQPQHF. This rearrangement joins TRBV6-5 to TRBJ1-5; TRBD1 is a possible D gene (6 bases). Deletions cut 0 bases from V and 7 bases from J, with 10 bases between. The CDR3 loop spans 14 amino acids. The V gene's germline CDR1 is MNHEY and CDR2 SVGAGI.

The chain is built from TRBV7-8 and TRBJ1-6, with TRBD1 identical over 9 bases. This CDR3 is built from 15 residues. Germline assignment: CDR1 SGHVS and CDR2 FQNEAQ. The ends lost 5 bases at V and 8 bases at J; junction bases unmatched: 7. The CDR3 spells CASSPQQGAHSPLHF. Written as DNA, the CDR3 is TGTGCCAGCAGCCCTCAACAGGGGGCGCATTCACCCCTCCACTTT.

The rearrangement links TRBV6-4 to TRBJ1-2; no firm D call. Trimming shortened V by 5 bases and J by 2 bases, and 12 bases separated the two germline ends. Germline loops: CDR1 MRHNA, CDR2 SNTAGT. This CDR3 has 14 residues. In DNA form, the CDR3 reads TGTGCCAGCAGTCCAGAGGGAGGGAACTATGGCTACACCTTC. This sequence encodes CASSPEGGNYGYTF.

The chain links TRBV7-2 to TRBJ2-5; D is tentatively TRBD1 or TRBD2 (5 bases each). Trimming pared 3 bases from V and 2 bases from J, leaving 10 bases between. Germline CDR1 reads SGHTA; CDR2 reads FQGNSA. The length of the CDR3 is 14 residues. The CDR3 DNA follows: TGTGCCAGCAGCTTTTTGGGGACGCAAGAGACCCAGTACTTC. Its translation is CASSFLGTQETQYF.

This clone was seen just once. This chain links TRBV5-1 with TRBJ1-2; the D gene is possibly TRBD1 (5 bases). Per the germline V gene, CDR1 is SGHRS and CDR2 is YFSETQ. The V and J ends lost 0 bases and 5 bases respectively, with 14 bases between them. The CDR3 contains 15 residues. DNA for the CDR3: TGCGCCAGCAGCTTGGAGACTTTCGGGGGGTATGGCTACACCTTC. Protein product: CASSLETFGGYGYTF.

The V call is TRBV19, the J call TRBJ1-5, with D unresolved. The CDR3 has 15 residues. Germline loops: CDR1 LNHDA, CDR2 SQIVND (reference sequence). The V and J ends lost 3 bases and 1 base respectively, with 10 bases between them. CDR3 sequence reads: CASSINSRSNQPQHF. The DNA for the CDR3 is TGTGCCAGTAGTATTAACTCTAGAAGCAATCAGCCCCAGCATTTT.